A selection of T cell receptor beta chains follows, all from one sample in a study of CD8 T cells in Susac syndrome. Each CDR3 protein is one row after TCRdb ran MiXCR on the immunoSEQ multiplex PCR reads. In the table there are about 430,000 distinct CDR3 sequences, approximately 89% of which are singletons. Sequenced input: CD8+ T cells from PBMCs. Receptors were obtained from a human donor with multiple sclerosis. CDR3s include the opening cysteine and the closing phenylalanine or tryptophan. The D gene is left open where the match is weak. Expanded clones are given a class, and other clones once, few, many or no size at all.

d_gene: TRBD2; j_gene: TRBJ2-7; abundance: NA; v_gene: TRBV3-1; CDR3aa: CASSPRDSGRCSVYEQYF; CDR3nt: TGTGCCAGCAGCCCAAGGGATAGCGGGAGATGTAGTGTCTACGAGCAGTACTTC
d_gene: NA; j_gene: TRBJ2-1; abundance: NA; v_gene: TRBV15; CDR3aa: CATSRDMGPAYNEQFF; CDR3nt: TGTGCCACCAGCAGAGATATGGGGCCCGCGTACAATGAGCAGTTCTTC
d_gene: TRBD1; j_gene: TRBJ2-7; abundance: once; v_gene: TRBV20-1; CDR3aa: CSARDLGGQALHEQYF; CDR3nt: TGCAGTGCTAGAGACCTCGGGGGACAGGCCTTGCACGAGCAGTACTTC
d_gene: NA; j_gene: TRBJ2-5; abundance: NA; v_gene: TRBV19; CDR3aa: CASSMLPGQQETQYF; CDR3nt: TGTGCCAGTAGTATGCTACCCGGACAGCAAGAGACCCAGTACTTC
d_gene: NA; j_gene: TRBJ2-7; abundance: once; v_gene: TRBV13; CDR3aa: CASSLGSVFNEQYF; CDR3nt: TGTGCCAGCAGCTTAGGATCAGTTTTCAACGAGCAGTACTTC
d_gene: NA; j_gene: TRBJ2-7; abundance: NA; v_gene: TRBV29-1; CDR3aa: CSVGVGSEQYF; CDR3nt: TGCAGCGTTGGGGTGGGGTCCGAGCAGTACTTC
d_gene: TRBD2; j_gene: TRBJ2-7; abundance: NA; v_gene: TRBV6-1; CDR3aa: CASSEGTSGSYEQYF; CDR3nt: TGTGCCAGCAGTGAGGGGACTAGCGGCTCCTACGAGCAGTACTTC
d_gene: NA; j_gene: TRBJ1-1; abundance: NA; v_gene: TRBV15; CDR3aa: CATSRDRGQSRLQAFF; CDR3nt: TGTGCCACCAGCAGAGACCGAGGACAGAGTCGTTTGCAAGCTTTCTTT
d_gene: TRBD2; j_gene: TRBJ2-1; abundance: NA; v_gene: TRBV20-1; CDR3aa: CSARTRNEQFF; CDR3nt: TGCAGTGCGCGGACTAGGAATGAGCAGTTCTTC
d_gene: TRBD2; j_gene: TRBJ2-1; abundance: NA; v_gene: TRBV27; CDR3aa: CASSSIGGENEQFF; CDR3nt: TGTGCCAGCAGTTCGATTGGGGGGGAAAATGAGCAGTTCTTC
d_gene: NA; j_gene: TRBJ2-7; abundance: NA; v_gene: TRBV7-6; CDR3aa: CASSPGADYEQYF; CDR3nt: TGTGCCAGCAGCCCCGGGGCTGACTACGAGCAGTACTTC
d_gene: TRBD2; j_gene: TRBJ2-3; abundance: NA; v_gene: TRBV6-5; CDR3aa: CASSFSGLAGGPGSDTQYF; CDR3nt: TGTGCCAGCAGTTTTTCCGGACTAGCGGGGGGGCCAGGATCGGATACGCAGTATTTT
d_gene: TRBD2; j_gene: TRBJ2-3; abundance: NA; v_gene: TRBV12-3/TRBV12-4; CDR3aa: CASSVSGRATDTQYF; CDR3nt: TGTGCCAGCAGTGTCAGCGGGAGGGCCACAGATACGCAGTATTTT